The rows below give T cell receptor beta chains drawn from one sample of a study of CD8 T cells in Susac syndrome. MiXCR was run by TCRdb on the immunoSEQ multiplex PCR reads, yielding one entry per CDR3 protein. The sample holds tens of thousands of distinct CDR3 sequences, approximately 95% seen once. Material: CD8+ T cells from PBMCs. Receptors were obtained from a human donor with multiple sclerosis. The CDR3 runs from the conserved cysteine through the conserved F or W. The D gene is left open where the match is weak. Clone size is not always given. Where it is, it says once, few, many or a class for expanded clones.

clone_size,cdr3_length,v_call,d_call,j_call,cdr3_aa,cdr3_nt
.,14,TRBV11-2,.,TRBJ2-7,CASSSLDISYEQYF,TGTGCCAGCAGTAGCCTTGATATCTCCTACGAGCAGTACTTC
.,14,TRBV19,TRBD2,TRBJ2-7,CASQGLAGPYEQYF,TGTGCCAGTCAGGGACTAGCGGGACCCTACGAGCAGTACTTC
few,14,TRBV29-1,.,TRBJ2-7,CSVVRLTDIYEQYF,TGCAGCGTTGTAAGGCTGACCGATATCTACGAGCAGTACTTC
.,14,TRBV4-1,.,TRBJ1-1,CASSPGTQNTEAFF,TGCGCCAGCAGCCCGGGGACACAGAACACTGAAGCTTTCTTT
.,13,TRBV27,.,TRBJ1-1,CACSTGVGAEAFF,TGTGCCTGCTCGACGGGGGTCGGGGCTGAAGCTTTCTTT
.,13,TRBV6-5,.,TRBJ1-5,CASSLPGDQPQHF,TGTGCCAGCAGTTTGCCTGGGGATCAGCCCCAGCATTTT
.,14,TRBV7-2,TRBD2,TRBJ2-2,CASSSLAGAGELFF,TGTGCCAGCAGCTCACTAGCGGGCGCTGGGGAGCTGTTTTTT
.,14,TRBV12-3/TRBV12-4,.,TRBJ2-3,CASSPPGTPPTQYF,TGTGCCAGCAGTCCGCCAGGGACTCCCCCTACGCAGTATTTT
.,14,TRBV30,TRBD1,TRBJ2-1,CAWSRDRGQHEQFF,TGTGCCTGGAGTCGGGACAGGGGGCAGCATGAGCAGTTCTTC
once,15,TRBV7-9,.,TRBJ1-4,CASLNRDPTNEKLFF,TGTGCCAGCCTTAACAGGGACCCAACTAATGAAAAACTGTTTTTT
.,13,TRBV7-9,.,TRBJ2-5,CASNPAVQETQYF,TGTGCCAGCAACCCAGCGGTCCAAGAGACCCAGTACTTC
.,17,TRBV29-1,TRBD1,TRBJ2-2,CSATGAVGRRNTGELFF,TGCAGCGCCACAGGGGCCGTGGGAAGGCGGAACACCGGGGAGCTGTTTTTT
once,11,TRBV12-3/TRBV12-4,.,TRBJ1-5,CASSLGRPQHF,TGTGCCAGCAGTTTAGGGCGACCCCAGCATTTT
.,15,TRBV18,TRBD2,TRBJ2-1,CASSPEAGSYNEQFF,TGTGCCAGCTCACCCGAAGCGGGGTCCTACAATGAGCAGTTCTTC
.,17,TRBV15,.,TRBJ1-5,CATSRDRGQWDNQPQHF,TGTGCCACCAGCAGAGACCGAGGACAGTGGGACAATCAGCCCCAGCATTTT
.,15,TRBV5-4,.,TRBJ2-2,CASSLVSGNTGELFF,TGTGCCAGCAGCTTGGTTAGCGGGAACACCGGGGAGCTGTTTTTT
.,17,TRBV18,.,TRBJ2-1,CASSSEIGLRSLNEQFF,TGTGCCAGCTCATCCGAAATCGGGCTAAGAAGCCTCAATGAGCAGTTCTTC
.,15,TRBV29-1,TRBD1,TRBJ2-1,CSVKGGQGSYNEQFF,TGCAGCGTCAAAGGGGGACAGGGAAGCTACAATGAGCAGTTCTTC
.,17,TRBV19,TRBD1,TRBJ2-1,CASSFLLTGTGLNEQFF,TGTGCCAGTAGTTTCCTACTCACCGGGACAGGGTTGAATGAGCAGTTCTTC
.,14,TRBV29-1,.,TRBJ2-1,CSVPWGVVQGEQFF,TGCAGCGTGCCTTGGGGGGTAGTACAAGGTGAGCAGTTCTTC
.,16,TRBV5-6,TRBD2,TRBJ2-7,CASSLAASGGTYEQYF,TGTGCCAGCAGCTTGGCCGCTAGCGGGGGAACCTACGAGCAGTACTTC
.,15,TRBV14,TRBD1,TRBJ1-4,CASSLSGTGAEKLFF,TGTGCCAGCAGCCTCTCCGGGACAGGGGCTGAAAAACTGTTTTTT